This T cell receptor (beta chain) was sequenced during a study of T cells in women clearing cervical HPV infection. In the study overall: Case blood was drawn when the lesion was first found; control blood after infection became undetectable. HLA type stays a possible confounder, typing being limited.

This clone counts as medium-sized by frequency. Antigen specificity is unknown. The read ends 3 residues before the CDR3 terminus; that terminus is restored from the germline J gene. Points from the study as a whole: Timing of associations relative to infection is unclear; T-cell subsets were not isolated.

TCRdb keeps only in-frame clones here, not all; method: immunoSEQ multiplex PCR. This specimen shows around 20,000 clones; the ten leading clones hold roughly 5%. The CDR3 contains 21 residues. With 3 bases clipped from V and 8 bases from J, the junction kept 21 bases outside the gene matches. Prevalent HPV16 infections were excluded; only incident single HPV16 infections included. This sequence originates from a woman aged 18-70 years with a cervical HPV16 infection that either progressed to CIN3+ or cleared (not recorded which). The chain joins TRBV7-1 to TRBJ2-1; 14 nucleotides line up with TRBD2. TRBV7-1 carries the ORF label, with uncertain function. Sequenced input: blood buffy coat. Here the CDR3 reads CASSSPMRSGATSGGAHEQFF. CDR3 DNA (partial): TGTGCCAGCAGCTCCCCCATGAGGTCAGGGGCGACTAGCGGGGGGGCCCATGAG.